This T cell receptor (beta chain) originates from a study of early T cells in non-severe SARS-CoV-2 infection. General study results and limits: The VDJdb matching leaned toward anti-spike CD8 responses and overlooked private and CD4 specificities.

Tagging with unique molecular identifiers was applied to individual cDNA molecules. TCRdb processed the 5' RACE reads anew with MiXCR; each CDR3 protein has one entry. The repertoire consists of about 56,000 distinct CDR3 sequences, with more than 9% occurring once and the leading ten covering roughly 6%. Germline-derived CDR1 and CDR2 are SGHDT and YYEEEE. The trim removed 5 bases at V and 3 bases at J, leaving 6 bases unmatched. CDR3 size: 15 residues. This clonotype was counted between two and nine times. As yet, its antigen is unknown. Sequenced: whole blood. This TCR derives from an adult who was a healthcare worker with PCR-confirmed SARS-CoV-2 infection or an uninfected control (not recorded which). V usage is TRBV5-6 and J usage is TRBJ2-1, with 9 bases matching TRBD2. The DNA of the CDR3 is TGTGCCAGCAGTCTTGCGGGAGGGATCTACAATGAGCAGTTCTTC. Its protein product is CASSLAGGIYNEQFF.